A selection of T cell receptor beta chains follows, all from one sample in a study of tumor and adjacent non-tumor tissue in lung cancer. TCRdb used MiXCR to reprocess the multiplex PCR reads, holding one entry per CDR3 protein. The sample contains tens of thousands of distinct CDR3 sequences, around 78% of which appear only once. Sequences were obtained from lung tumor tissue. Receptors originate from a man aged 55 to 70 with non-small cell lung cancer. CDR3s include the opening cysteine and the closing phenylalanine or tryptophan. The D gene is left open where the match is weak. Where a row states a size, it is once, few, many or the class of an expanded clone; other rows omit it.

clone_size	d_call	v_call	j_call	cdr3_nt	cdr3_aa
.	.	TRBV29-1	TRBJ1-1	TGCAGCGCCCCCCCTGTTGGGGCAAACACTGAAGCTCTCTTT	CSAPPVGANTEALF
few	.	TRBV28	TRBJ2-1	TGTGCCAGCAGTTTGAGTACAGGGTTCGGATCTTTGGACAATGAGCAGTTCTTC	CASSLSTGFGSLDNEQFF
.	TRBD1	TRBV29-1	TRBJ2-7	TGCAGCATTGAAGAGCCCCACGGGACAGGTTCCTACCAGCAGTACTTC	CSIEEPHGTGSYQQYF
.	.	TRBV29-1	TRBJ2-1	TGCATCATTGAAGGCGGGCAGGAGTACAATGAGCAGTTCTTC	CIIEGGQEYNEQFF
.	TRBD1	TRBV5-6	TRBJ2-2	TGTGCAAGCAGCTTGGGACAGCCGGCTTTCACCGGGGAGCTGTTTTTT	CASSLGQPAFTGELFF
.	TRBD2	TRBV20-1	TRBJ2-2	TGCAATGCTACTTTAGCGGGAGGGCCGGAGACAGGGGAGCTGTTATTT	CNATLAGGPETGELLF
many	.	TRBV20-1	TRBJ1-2	TGCAGTGATCGCAGTGGACAAGAGTATGGATACACCTTC	CSDRSGQEYGYTF
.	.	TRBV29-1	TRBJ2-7	TGCAGAGTTGAAGAACAGAACTACGACCAGTATTTC	CRVEEQNYDQYF
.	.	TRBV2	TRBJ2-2	TGTGCCAGCAGTCCCTCAAAACCATCGAACACCGGGGAGCTGTTTTTT	CASSPSKPSNTGELFF
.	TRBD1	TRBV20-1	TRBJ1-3	TGCAGTGCGGCGGGACAGGGAAACATCATACATTTT	CSAAGQGNIIHF
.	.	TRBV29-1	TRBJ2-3	TGCAGCGCTCTGGACGGATCGGTCACACAGTATTTT	CSALDGSVTQYF
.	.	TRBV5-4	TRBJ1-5	TGTGCCAGCAGCTTTGGTCGGGACAATCAGCCCCAGAATTTT	CASSFGRDNQPQNF
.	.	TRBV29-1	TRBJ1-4	TGCAGCGTTGAAACCGAGCAGGGTGCGAATGAAAAACTGTTTTTT	CSVETEQGANEKLFF
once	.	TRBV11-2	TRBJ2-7	TGTGCCAGCAGACCCTCGGGGTTACCATACGAGCAGTACTTC	CASRPSGLPYEQYF
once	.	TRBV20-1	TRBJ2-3	TGCAGTGCTCGACCATCGGGACAAGGGGCGCACAGTACGCAGTATTTT	CSARPSGQGAHSTQYF
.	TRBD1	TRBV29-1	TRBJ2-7	TGCGGCATTGAAGAGCCCCACGGGACAGTTTCCTACGAGCAGTACTTC	CGIEEPHGTVSYEQYF
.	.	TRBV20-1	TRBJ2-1	TGCAGTGCCATAGCGGTCCTCCCTGTGAAGGAGCAGTTCTTC	CSAIAVLPVKEQFF
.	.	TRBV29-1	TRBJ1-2	TGCAGCGTTGAGGGGAACAAACAGGGCTACACCTTC	CSVEGNKQGYTF
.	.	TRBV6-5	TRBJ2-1	TGTGCCAACAGTTACGGGGTCCTGGACGAGCAGCTCTTC	CANSYGVLDEQLF
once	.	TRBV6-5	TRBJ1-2	TGTGCCAGCAGCCTCCCGGGAGGAGGATATGTCTACACCTTC	CASSLPGGGYVYTF
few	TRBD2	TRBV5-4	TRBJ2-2	TGTGCCAGCAGCTTTGGGGCGGGAGCAAAGACCGGGGAGCTGTTTTTT	CASSFGAGAKTGELFF
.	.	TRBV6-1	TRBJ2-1	TGTGACAGCAATGAGTCCGTGCGGCTTAGGAGGAATGAGCAGTTCTTC	CDSNESVRLRRNEQFF
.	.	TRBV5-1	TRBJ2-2	.	CASSWAGFGAGELFF
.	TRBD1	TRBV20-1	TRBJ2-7	TGTAGTGCCGGGACAGGGACCTTCTCCTACGAGCAGTACTTC	CSAGTGTFSYEQYF
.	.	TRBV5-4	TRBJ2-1	TGTCCCAGCAGCCGGCCTTCGAGTGAGCAGTTCTTC	CPSSRPSSEQFF
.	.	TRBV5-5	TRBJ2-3	TGTGCCAGCAGCCTGTTGGGAGAGCGGCCATATACGCAGTATTTT	CASSLLGERPYTQYF
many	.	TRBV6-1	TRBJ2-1	TGTGCCAGCAGTGATGGGGGCTTCGCACGCAATGAGCAGTTCTTC	CASSDGGFARNEQFF
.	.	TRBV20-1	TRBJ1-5	TGCAGTGCTAGACATTCAGGCAGGGAGTATCAGTCCCGGCATTTT	CSARHSGREYQSRHF
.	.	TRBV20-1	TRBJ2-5	TGCAGTACTAGCCGCAAAGGTCCGACAGAGATCCAGTACTTC	CSTSRKGPTEIQYF
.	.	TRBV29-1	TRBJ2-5	TGCAGCATGGGGGCGGCTGCTCTTTGGACACAGTACTTC	CSMGAAALWTQYF
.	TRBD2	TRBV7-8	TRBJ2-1	TGTGCCAGCAGCCTGGATAGCGGGAATTCCCCCCATGAACAGTTCTTC	CASSLDSGNSPHEQFF
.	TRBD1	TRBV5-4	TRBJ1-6	TGTACCAGCAACTCAGGGACAGGGGTATCACCACTCCACTTT	CTSNSGTGVSPLHF
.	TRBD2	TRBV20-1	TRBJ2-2	TGCAATGCTAGAAGTACGGGAGGGAACACCCGGGAGCTGTTTTTT	CNARSTGGNTRELFF
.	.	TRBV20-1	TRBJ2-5	TGCAGTGCTAGGACCGGGATTGGGGTTTTTGGGACCCAGTACTTC	CSARTGIGVFGTQYF
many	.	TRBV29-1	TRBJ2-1	TGCAGCGTTGAAGGATCGAGGGGAACCGGGCAGTTCTTC	CSVEGSRGTGQFF
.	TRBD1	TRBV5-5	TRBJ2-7	TGTGCCAGCAGCTCAGACAGGGTTTTCTACGTACAGTACTTC	CASSSDRVFYVQYF
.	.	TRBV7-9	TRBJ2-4	TGTGCCAGCAGCTTAGGCGCGGGACTAGCCAAAAACATTCAGTACTTC	CASSLGAGLAKNIQYF